This is a list of T cell receptor beta chains from one sample in a study of blood T cells in healthy people across ages. TCRdb fed the 5' RACE reads into MiXCR, producing one record per CDR3 protein. The data contain 1,800,000 or so distinct CDR3 sequences, 35% to 50% of them seen just once; the ten biggest clones take up roughly 23%. The sample taken for sequencing was blood. The receptors stem from a human donor in good health. Each CDR3 is given with its conserved first and last residue. Each record gives: D gene, V gene, J gene, clone size, CDR3 DNA, CDR3 protein. The D gene is left open where the match is weak. Expanded clones are given a class, and other clones once, few, many or no size at all.

-	TRBV14	TRBJ1-5	-	TGTGCCAGCAGCCAAGCGAGGGAATATAGCAATCAGCCCCAGCATTTT	CASSQAREYSNQPQHF
TRBD1	TRBV2	TRBJ2-3	-	TGTGCCAGAACCCATGACAGGGTGACGCGCACAGATACGCAGTATTTT	CARTHDRVTRTDTQYF
-	TRBV7-9	TRBJ2-6	-	TGTGCCAGCAGTTCCGTAGGGGCCGGGGCCAACGTCCTGACTTTC	CASSSVGAGANVLTF
TRBD2	TRBV9	TRBJ2-3	-	TGTGCCAGCATTCCCGGGGGGGCACTTCGCACAGATACGCAGTATTTT	CASIPGGALRTDTQYF
-	TRBV7-2	TRBJ2-3	-	TGTGCCAGCAGCCCCCTACAAGATACGCAGTATTTT	CASSPLQDTQYF
-	TRBV4-1	TRBJ2-4	-	TGCGCCAGCAGCCAAGCTTTAGGGCCAGGGAGTAAGCAGTACTTC	CASSQALGPGSKQYF
-	TRBV29-1	TRBJ2-3	few	TGCAGCGTCGAGGCGGACAGCACAGATACGCAGTATTTT	CSVEADSTDTQYF
-	TRBV6-2/TRBV6-3	TRBJ1-5	once	TGTGCCAGCAGTTTCAGACTGTGGGGGGGGAGCAATCAGCCCCAGCATTTT	CASSFRLWGGSNQPQHF
-	TRBV29-1	TRBJ1-2	-	TGCAGCCTCTGGGGGGGTGCTAACTATGGCTACACCTTC	CSLWGGANYGYTF
-	TRBV2	TRBJ2-3	-	TGTGCCAGCGGACGGGGGGCGGACACAGATACGCAGTATTTT	CASGRGADTDTQYF
-	TRBV2	TRBJ2-5	-	TGTGCCACATCCCAAGAGACCCAGTACTTC	CATSQETQYF
TRBD1	TRBV24-1	TRBJ1-5	few	TGTGCCACCAGTGACTCACAGGGGTTAGGCAATCAGCCCCAGCATTTT	CATSDSQGLGNQPQHF
-	TRBV24-1	TRBJ2-3	few	TGTGCCACCGGCTTCCCCAGGGGAGATACGCAGTATTTT	CATGFPRGDTQYF
TRBD1	TRBV7-8	TRBJ2-7	few	TGTGCCAGCAGCTTAAATCGAGGCAGGGGGACCTACGAGCAGTACTTC	CASSLNRGRGTYEQYF
-	TRBV6-5	TRBJ1-6	-	TGTGCCAGCAGTTATACCTCTGAAACCTATGATTCACCCCTCCACTTT	CASSYTSETYDSPLHF
-	TRBV5-1	TRBJ1-2	few	TGCGCCAGCAGCCTTCCAGACAGTACCGGCTACACCTTC	CASSLPDSTGYTF
-	TRBV20-1	TRBJ2-3	many	TGCAGCGCTCCGACAGATACGCAGTATTTT	CSAPTDTQYF